Listed below are T cell receptor beta chains from one sample, sequenced in a study of neurological immune-mediated disorders. In TCRdb, the 5' RACE reads were re-called with MiXCR into one record per CDR3 protein. Counted here are more than 20,000 distinct CDR3 sequences, about an eighth occurring once; the ten biggest clones make up roughly 17%. Sequenced input: PBMCs. The receptors here all came from a woman aged 40 to 50 with HTLV-1-associated myelopathy (HAM/TSP). Each CDR3 is given with its conserved first and last residue. Fields, in order: D gene, V gene, clone size, J gene, CDR3 DNA, CDR3 protein. The D gene is left open where the match is weak. Clone size, where shown, is once, few, many, or a class for clones that have expanded.

>.|TRBV3-1|many|TRBJ2-4
TGTGCCAGCAGCCAGGCCCCGGGGCGGAAGGACGAAAACATTCAGTACTTC
CASSQAPGRKDENIQYF
>.|TRBV7-9|many|TRBJ1-5
TGTGCCAGCAGCTTAGAGGGGGGGGGAAGGCCCCAGCATTTT
CASSLEGGGRPQHF
>.|TRBV19|.|TRBJ1-1
TGTGCCAGTAGTGGCTGGGGGGGCCCTGAAGCTTTCTTT
CASSGWGGPEAFF
>.|TRBV20-1|many|TRBJ1-1
TGCAGTGCTAGAGATTCGGGGGGCACTGAAGCTTTCTTT
CSARDSGGTEAFF
>.|TRBV5-1|many|TRBJ1-5
TGCGCCAGCAGCCAAGGGGGAATCGACAATCAGCCCCAGCATTTT
CASSQGGIDNQPQHF
>TRBD1|TRBV11-2|many|TRBJ1-4
TGTGCCAGCAGCTCAGGGACAGGGAGGAATGAAAAACTGTTTTTT
CASSSGTGRNEKLFF
>TRBD1|TRBV5-1|.|TRBJ1-2
TGCACTAGCAGCGAAGGGACAGGAGGTGGCTACACCTTC
CTSSEGTGGGYTF
>.|TRBV5-5|.|TRBJ1-5
TGTGCCAGCAGCTTGGCCGATACCTACAGGAGGTATCAGTCCCAGCATTTT
CASSLADTYRRYQSQHF
>.|TRBV20-1|.|TRBJ1-1
TGCAGTGCTATGTTAACAGTAAAACTTCCCCAAGAAGCTTTCTTT
CSAMLTVKLPQEAFF
>.|TRBV24-1|many|TRBJ2-3
TGTGCCACCAGTGATTTGCGGGCCGACACAGATACGCAGTATTTT
CATSDLRADTDTQYF
>.|TRBV12-3/TRBV12-4|many|TRBJ1-5
TGTGCCAGCAGTTTAGGTCCGAGAAATCAGCCCCAGCATTTT
CASSLGPRNQPQHF
>.|TRBV15|many|TRBJ1-1
TGTGCCACCAGCAGAGATTCCAGAGCTGAAGCTTTCTTT
CATSRDSRAEAFF
>.|TRBV5-6|many|TRBJ2-7
TGTGCCAGCAGCTCCAACCGCTACGAGCAGTACTTC
CASSSNRYEQYF
>.|TRBV10-2|medium-sized|TRBJ1-6
TGCGCCAGCAGTCTGGGAACCTATAATTCACCCCTCCACTTT
CASSLGTYNSPLHF
>TRBD1|TRBV9|many|TRBJ2-7
TGTGCCAGCAGCGTAGGACAGGGGGCTTTGCAGTACTTC
CASSVGQGALQYF
>TRBD1|TRBV5-1|many|TRBJ2-3
TGCGCCAGCAGCGCGGGGACAGGGGCCACAGATACGCAGTATTTT
CASSAGTGATDTQYF
>.|TRBV5-1|many|TRBJ2-7
TGCGCCAGCAGCTTGCAGGGACTCTCATCCTACGAGCAGTACTTC
CASSLQGLSSYEQYF
>TRBD1|TRBV5-1|many|TRBJ2-1
TGCGCCAGCAGCGGGATCAGGGGGCACAATGAGCAGTTCTTC
CASSGIRGHNEQFF
>TRBD1|TRBV7-2|few|TRBJ1-1
TGTGCCAGCAGCTTAGTAGGTTTGGTAGGCAGGGGGTCGGACACTGAAGCTTTCTTT
CASSLVGLVGRGSDTEAFF
>.|TRBV12-3/TRBV12-4|many|TRBJ2-2
TGTGCCAGCCGACTCGCCCAAGCCCTAGTAAACACCGGGGAGCTGTTTTTT
CASRLAQALVNTGELFF
>.|TRBV10-3|many|TRBJ1-1
TGTGCCATCACCCAGGGGTCGCGCACTGAAGCTTTCTTT
CAITQGSRTEAFF
>.|TRBV5-1|many|TRBJ2-7
TGCGCCAGCAGCTTGAGGACAGCCTTCTCCTACGAGCAGTACTTC
CASSLRTAFSYEQYF
>TRBD1|TRBV4-2|many|TRBJ2-7
TGTGCCAGCAGCCAAGATTTGGCAGGGGGTACCTACGAGCAGTACTTC
CASSQDLAGGTYEQYF
>.|TRBV5-1|once|TRBJ2-3
TGCGCCAGCAGCGCCCGGGACATCGGGGTTACATATACGCAGTATTTT
CASSARDIGVTYTQYF
>TRBD2|TRBV7-9|.|TRBJ2-1
TGTGCCAGCTTAGTGGGGCGGGGGGCTTACAATGAGCAGTTCTTC
CASLVGRGAYNEQFF
>.|TRBV28|many|TRBJ1-2
TGTGCCAGCAGCCCCGGGTCTTCTAACTATGGCTACACCTTC
CASSPGSSNYGYTF
>.|TRBV3-1|many|TRBJ2-4
TGTGCCAGCAGCCACCGGACAGCCAAAAACATTCAGTACTTC
CASSHRTAKNIQYF
>.|TRBV29-1|.|TRBJ2-3
TGCAGCGTTGGAAGGTCCCGGGGGTATACGCAGTATTTT
CSVGRSRGYTQYF
>TRBD2|TRBV20-1|many|TRBJ2-3
TGCAGTGCTAGGCCAGGGGCCACTAGCGGCACTAGCACAGATACGCAGTATTTT
CSARPGATSGTSTDTQYF
>.|TRBV27|.|TRBJ1-6
TGTGCCAGCAGTTTAATGAATTCACCCCTCCACTTT
CASSLMNSPLHF
>.|TRBV20-1|many|TRBJ1-5
TGCAGTGTAGGTGACGGCAATCAGCCCCAGCATTTT
CSVGDGNQPQHF
>.|TRBV7-9|many|TRBJ1-1
TGTGCCAGCAGCTTACCCCCGGGGGCTCTGGGGACTGAAGCTTTCTTT
CASSLPPGALGTEAFF